These 25 T cell receptor beta chains were sequenced from one sample in a study of blood T cell repertoires in COVID-19. Clones were read by immunoSEQ multiplex PCR, and TCRdb kept only the in-frame ones, dropping some. The sample contains about 330,000 clones, 80% to 90% of which appear only once. Sequenced sample: PBMCs or T cells enriched from blood (not recorded which). Receptors were obtained from a woman aged 25-40 years who had recovered from COVID-19.

This chain links TRBV5-1 with TRBJ1-1; TRBD1 is a possible D gene (5 bases). Germline V CDR1 and CDR2: SGHRS, YFSETQ. The CDR3 has 14 residues. V was cut by 0 bases and J by 5 bases, with 11 bases left in between. The CDR3 loop reads CASSLVGQGTEAFF. The DNA for the CDR3 is TGCGCCAGCAGCTTGGTTGGCCAGGGAACTGAAGCTTTCTTT.

The sample holds one count of this clone. The chain employs TRBV27 and TRBJ1-6; TRBD1 might be the D (6 bases). The CDR3 totals 14 residues. Germline values: CDR1 MNHEY, CDR2 SMNVEV (reference sequence). Deletions cut 7 bases from V and 7 bases from J, with 14 bases between. CDR3 in DNA: TGTGCCAGCACCGCTCAGGGGAAGAATTCACCCCTCCACTTT. It codes for CASTAQGKNSPLHF.

The chain employs TRBV7-2 and TRBJ2-1, with 8 bases that match TRBD2. Germline CDR1 and CDR2: SGHTA and FQGNSA. The CDR3 length is 16 residues. Losses at the gene ends were 1 base for V and 10 bases for J; bases not matched to a gene: 12. The CDR3 DNA reads TGTGCCAGCAGCTTAGACGTGTGGGCGGGGGGAGAGGAGCAGTTCTTC. Residues: CASSLDVWAGGEEQFF.

The rearrangement links TRBV6-5 to TRBJ1-2, with 9 bases lining up with TRBD1. Germline V gene sequence: CDR1 MNHEY, CDR2 SVGAGI. Unmatched junction bases numbered 16, after V lost 6 bases and J lost 8 bases. The CDR3 spans 16 residues. The CDR3 protein is CASSYTSGQGRRGYTF. Here the CDR3 DNA reads TGTGCCAGCAGCTACACCTCGGGACAGGGAAGGAGAGGCTACACCTTC.

In its sample, this clone was seen once. This chain joins TRBV5-6 and TRBJ1-2; 8 positions agree with TRBD1. The CDR3 length is 13 residues. The J segment lost 7 bases and the V segment lost 5 bases, leaving 7 bases of the junction unmatched. CDR1 is SGHDT and CDR2 is YYEEEE in the germline V gene. The CDR3 here is CASSYQGAAGYTF. The CDR3 DNA sequence: TGTGCCAGCAGTTACCAGGGGGCTGCTGGCTACACCTTC. The complete variable domain, with remaining parts taken from reference TRBV5-6 and TRBJ1-2, reads DAGVTQSPTHLIKTRGQQVTLRCSPKSGHDTVSWYQQALGQGPQFIFQYYEEEERQRGNFPDRFSGHQFPNYSSELNVNALLLGDSALYLCASSYQGAAGYTFGSGTRLTVV.

The chain employs TRBV19 and TRBJ2-1, with 7 bases identical to TRBD1. With 3 bases clipped from V and 0 bases from J, the junction kept 5 bases outside the gene matches. The germline V gene encodes CDR1 LNHDA and CDR2 SQIVND (reference sequence). CDR3 length: 16 residues. This chain's CDR3 is CASSMIGGNSYNEQFF. CDR3 bases: TGTGCCAGTAGTATGATAGGGGGCAACTCCTACAATGAGCAGTTCTTC.

The chain links TRBV11-2 to TRBJ1-2; D perhaps matches TRBD1 (6 bases). Trimming cost V 5 bases and J 6 bases, with 22 bases left between them. CDR1 and CDR2 from the germline V gene are SGHAT and FQNNGV. There are 16 residues in the CDR3. In nucleotides, the CDR3 is TGTGCCAGCAGCCACCCCCGTGAAAGACAGGATCATGGCTACACCTTC. Protein sequence: CASSHPRERQDHGYTF.

The rearrangement links TRBV25-1 to TRBJ2-3; tentatively, D is TRBD1 (5 bases). Looked up from germline, CDR1 is MGHDK and CDR2 is SYGVNS. The CDR3 loop spans 13 amino acids. Trimming pared 4 bases from V and 14 bases from J, leaving 19 bases between. The CDR3 bases are TGTGCCAGCAGTGGGCACAGGCCCCCAACCCTGTATTTT. The encoded protein is CASSGHRPPTLYF.

CDR3 bases: TGTGCCAGCAGCTCGGGACAGGGATACTATGGCTACACCTTC. Translated: CASSSGQGYYGYTF. V usage is TRBV3-1 (or the pseudogene TRBV3-2) and J usage is TRBJ1-2; TRBD1 aligns across 9 bases. This CDR3 comprises 14 residues. V shed 5 bases and J 3 bases; nucleotides not matched to a gene: 4. Germline V gene data show CDR1 as LGHDT and CDR2 as YNNKEL (reference sequence).

V gene TRBV5-5 combines with J gene TRBJ2-3, with 12 bases that match TRBD2. Germline loops: CDR1 SGHKS, CDR2 YYEKEE (reference sequence). This CDR3 region has 19 residues. Germline trimming cut 3 bases from V and 0 bases from J; bases unmatched to any gene: 11. The CDR3 reads CASSYSGTSGSASTDTQYF. DNA of the CDR3: TGTGCCAGCAGCTACTCCGGGACTAGCGGGTCCGCTAGCACAGATACGCAGTATTTT.

The chain carries TRBV11-2 and TRBJ2-7; no reliable D call. The CDR3 has 14 residues. Germline V gives CDR1 SGHAT, CDR2 FQNNGV. V lost 1 base to trimming and J lost 0 bases, with 7 bases between them. The CDR3 loop is CASSLAGNSYEQYF. In nucleotides, the CDR3 is TGTGCCAGCAGCTTAGCTGGCAACTCCTACGAGCAGTACTTC.

The chain has TRBV10-1 and TRBJ1-2, with D perhaps TRBD1 (6 bases). The V gene's germline CDR1 is WNHNN and CDR2 SYGVQD (reference sequence). Trimming took 8 bases from V and 2 from J, leaving 12 bases between them. This CDR3 is built from 13 residues. Here the CDR3 reads CASSSGQNYGYTF. The CDR3 coding sequence is TGCGCCAGCTCTTCCGGACAGAACTATGGCTACACCTTC.

In this sample, this clone turned up many times. V gene TRBV7-9 combines with J gene TRBJ1-1; 7 nucleotides match TRBD1. The V segment lost 5 bases and the J segment 5 bases; nucleotides outside the gene matches: 11. This CDR3 comprises 15 residues. Germline-derived CDR1 and CDR2 are SEHNR and FQNEAQ (reference sequence). CDR3: CASSQGPGRGTEAFF. CDR3 DNA sequence: TGTGCCAGCAGCCAAGGGCCGGGCAGGGGGACTGAAGCTTTCTTT.

This chain joins TRBV19 and TRBJ1-4; no clear D gene. V dropped 3 bases and J dropped 7 bases, with 12 bases sitting between them. Germline CDR1 is LNHDA and CDR2 is SQIVND (reference sequence). The CDR3 is made up of 14 amino acids. CDR3 protein: CASSIPGMGEKLFF. The DNA of the CDR3 is TGTGCCAGTAGTATTCCGGGGATGGGTGAAAAACTGTTTTTT.

CDR3 DNA sequence: TGTGCCAGCAGCCTGACAGGGGGATACAATGAGCAGTTCTTC. Protein product: CASSLTGGYNEQFF. This chain links TRBV7-3 with TRBJ2-1; 9 bases match TRBD1. Unmatched junction bases numbered 3, after V lost 5 bases and J lost 4 bases. Germline values: CDR1 SGHTA, CDR2 FQGTGA. This CDR3 contains 14 residues.

The J gene is TRBJ1-2, the V gene TRBV29-1, with TRBD1 identical over 11 bases. The J segment lost 8 bases and the V segment lost 5 bases, leaving 10 bases of the junction unmatched. The CDR3 consists of 14 residues. Looked up from germline, CDR1 is SQVTM and CDR2 is ANQGSEA. CDR3 sequence reads: CSVLGTGGIQGYTF. In DNA form, the CDR3 reads TGCAGCGTTCTCGGGACAGGGGGGATCCAGGGCTACACCTTC.

The gene calls are TRBV12-3 or TRBV12-4 and TRBJ1-1; no firm D call. This CDR3 has 13 amino acids. V was shortened by 5 bases and J by 3 bases, with 10 bases between the two germline ends. CDR3 bases: TGTGCCAGCAGTGTCTGGGCGTACACTGAAGCTTTCTTT. Translating gives CASSVWAYTEAFF.

This chain links TRBV2 with TRBJ2-5, with a possible D match to TRBD1 (5 bases). The CDR3 consists of 13 residues. V lost 10 bases to trimming and J lost 7 bases, with 19 bases between them. Germline CDR1 SNHLY, CDR2 FYNNEI. The chain's CDR3 is CATHRASRGTQYF. The CDR3 coding sequence is TGTGCCACTCACCGGGCCTCAAGGGGGACCCAGTACTTC.

J is TRBJ1-2 and V is TRBV4-3, with D hard to call. Germline values: CDR1 LGHNA, CDR2 YSLEER. This CDR3 has 15 residues. Deletions cut 0 bases from V and 1 base from J, with 9 bases between. CDR3 residues: CASSQDYADNYGYTF. Written as DNA, the CDR3 is TGCGCCAGCAGCCAAGATTATGCAGATAACTATGGCTACACCTTC.

V usage is TRBV2 and J usage is TRBJ1-3; 9 bases are shared with TRBD1. Germline loops: CDR1 SNHLY, CDR2 FYNNEI. V gave up 6 bases and J gave up 0 bases; unmatched junction bases: 18. The CDR3 extends over 20 amino acids. The CDR3 coding sequence is TGTGCCAGCAGCGTCATCCGGGACAGGGCGAGAACGAACTCTGGAAACACCATATATTTT. Translated, it gives CASSVIRDRARTNSGNTIYF. The full variable domain, in which reference TRBV2 and TRBJ1-3 provide the parts outside the CDR3, is EPEVTQTPSHQVTQMGQEVILRCVPISNHLYFYWYRQILGQKVEFLVSFYNNEISEKSEIFDDQFSVERPDGSNFTLKIRSTKLEDSAMYFCASSVIRDRARTNSGNTIYFGEGSWLTVV.

The J gene is TRBJ2-7, the V gene TRBV10-3; weak D call: TRBD2 (5 bases). Germline V gene data show CDR1 as ENHRY and CDR2 as SYGVKD. CDR3 length: 16 amino acids. Trimming took off 3 bases at V and 1 base at J, with 16 bases between the two ends. The CDR3 coding sequence is TGTGCCATCAGTGAATTTACCCGGGGAAGGTCCTACGAGCAGTACTTC. Its protein product is CAISEFTRGRSYEQYF.

This clone was picked up one time. This chain connects TRBV6-5 to TRBJ2-3; 7 bases line up with TRBD1. CDR3 length equals 14 residues. V shed 4 bases and J 5 bases; nucleotides not matched to a gene: 6. Germline V gives CDR1 MNHEY, CDR2 SVGAGI. DNA for the CDR3: TGTGCCAGCAGTTCCGGGACAGTTGAAGATACGCAGTATTTT. Residues: CASSSGTVEDTQYF.

The chain combines TRBV7-9 with TRBJ1-1; 7 positions match TRBD1. With V trimmed by 4 bases and J by 4 bases, 12 bases remained unmatched. There are 16 residues in the CDR3. Germline CDR1 is SEHNR and CDR2 is FQNEAQ (reference sequence). The CDR3: CASSYRGRQGRTEAFF. CDR3 sequence (DNA): TGTGCCAGCAGCTATAGGGGGAGACAGGGACGCACTGAAGCTTTCTTT.

V gene TRBV19 combines with J gene TRBJ1-6; D gene ambiguous. V was pared by 5 bases and J by 4 bases, with 15 bases between. CDR1 is LNHDA, CDR2 SQIVND, per germline (reference sequence). The CDR3 spans 16 residues. In nucleotides, the CDR3 is TGTGCCAGTAGTCGAAGGTCCAGGTCTTATAATTCACCCCTCCACTTT. Its protein is CASSRRSRSYNSPLHF.

The rearrangement uses TRBV2 and TRBJ1-2, with D hard to call. The germline CDR1 and CDR2 sequences are SNHLY and FYNNEI. The CDR3 is 13 residues long. V lost 9 bases and J lost 8, with 19 bases in between. For the CDR3, the DNA is TGTGCCAGAGAGCTCAAAGGTGCGGGCGGCTACACCTTC. Its protein product is CARELKGAGGYTF. Full variable domain (outside the CDR3, taken from reference TRBV2 and TRBJ1-2): EPEVTQTPSHQVTQMGQEVILRCVPISNHLYFYWYRQILGQKVEFLVSFYNNEISEKSEIFDDQFSVERPDGSNFTLKIRSTKLEDSAMYFCARELKGAGGYTFGSGTRLTVV.